This is a list of T cell receptor beta chains from one sample in a study of T cells in Graves' hyperthyroidism and ophthalmopathy. One entry per CDR3 protein, called by TCRdb with MiXCR from the multiplex PCR reads. The profile covers 690,000 or so distinct CDR3 sequences, with over 15% appearing a single time and roughly a sixth taken by the ten largest. Sequenced sample: blood. The receptors shown here come from a woman in her forties or fifties with Graves' hyperthyroidism that later progressed to Graves' ophthalmopathy. The CDR3 runs from the conserved cysteine through the conserved F or W. A D gene is named only where the DNA matches it firmly. Only some rows state a clone size, as once, few, many or a class for expanded clones.

cdr3_length	d_call	j_call	v_call	clone_size	cdr3_aa	cdr3_nt
12	-	TRBJ1-6	TRBV7-6	-	CASSLRTSPLHF	TGTGCCAGCAGCTTGAGGACTTCACCCCTCCACTTT
17	TRBD2	TRBJ2-2	TRBV5-1	few	CASALGAGGANTGELFF	TGCGCCAGCGCCCTGGGAGCGGGGGGAGCGAACACCGGGGAGCTGTTTTTT
14	-	TRBJ1-2	TRBV13	-	CASSHTGTPYGYTF	TGTGCCAGCAGTCATACCGGGACCCCCTATGGCTACACCTTC
15	TRBD2	TRBJ2-5	TRBV20-1	many	CSARAPLAGEETQYF	TGCAGTGCTAGAGCCCCACTAGCGGGAGAAGAGACCCAGTACTTC
16	TRBD1	TRBJ1-2	TRBV5-1	-	CASSPGQGLLGYGYTF	TGCGCCAGCAGCCCCGGACAGGGCCTACTCGGCTATGGCTACACCTTC
13	TRBD1	TRBJ2-7	TRBV29-1	many	CSARTGGTYEQYF	TGCAGCGCACGGACAGGGGGAACCTACGAGCAGTACTTC
18	-	TRBJ1-1	TRBV4-1	few	CASSQDWTEILMNTEAFF	TGCGCCAGCAGCCAAGATTGGACAGAAATTTTAATGAACACTGAAGCTTTCTTT
13	-	TRBJ1-5	TRBV20-1	-	CSASREGDQPQHF	TGCAGTGCTAGCCGGGAAGGGGATCAGCCCCAGCATTTT
14	-	TRBJ2-1	TRBV2	many	CASSERGSYNEQFF	TGTGCCAGCAGTGAAAGGGGGTCCTACAATGAGCAGTTCTTC
13	-	TRBJ2-3	TRBV6-1	-	CASIRLGTDTQYF	TGTGCCAGCATTCGGTTAGGGACAGATACGCAGTATTTT
15	TRBD1	TRBJ1-2	TRBV7-9	many	CASSSGTGVRYGYTF	TGTGCCAGCAGCTCTGGGACAGGGGTCCGATATGGCTACACCTTC
15	-	TRBJ1-1	TRBV14	many	CASSPFHTMNTEAFF	TGTGCCAGCAGCCCATTCCACACCATGAACACTGAAGCTTTCTTT
17	-	TRBJ1-6	TRBV12-3/TRBV12-4	-	CASAKERLGTYNSPLHF	TGTGCCAGCGCCAAGGAAAGACTTGGAACTTATAATTCACCCCTCCACTTT
18	TRBD1	TRBJ2-5	TRBV5-1	-	CASSLAVAGQGRGETQYF	TGCGCCAGCAGCTTGGCGGTTGCGGGACAGGGGAGAGGAGAGACCCAGTACTTC
16	-	TRBJ1-2	TRBV19	few	CASNPPRGARNYGYTF	TGTGCCAGTAACCCGCCCCGGGGGGCACGAAACTATGGCTACACCTTC
17	-	TRBJ1-6	TRBV5-1	-	CASSLAAGSSYNSPLHF	TGCGCCAGCAGCTTGGCGGCAGGGAGCTCCTATAATTCACCCCTCCACTTT
16	-	TRBJ2-1	TRBV7-8	-	CASSFGRLSSYNEQFF	TGTGCCAGCAGCTTCGGACGGCTAAGCTCCTACAATGAGCAGTTCTTC
16	TRBD2	TRBJ2-3	TRBV6-2/TRBV6-3	-	CASSPRPRGVTDTQYF	TGTGCCAGCAGCCCTCGCCCCCGGGGGGTCACAGATACGCAGTATTTT
13	-	TRBJ1-2	TRBV6-2/TRBV6-3	many	CASSDNRRYGYTF	TGTGCCAGCAGTGATAACAGGCGCTATGGCTACACCTTC
13	-	TRBJ2-2	TRBV3-1	many	CASSQVTLGELFF	TGTGCCAGCAGCCAAGTCACACTCGGGGAGCTGTTTTTT
13	TRBD1	TRBJ2-5	TRBV2	many	CAGSGQGKETQYF	TGTGCCGGATCGGGACAGGGAAAAGAGACCCAGTACTTC
17	TRBD2	TRBJ2-3	TRBV7-3	many	CASSSVGRAISGDTQYF	TGTGCCAGCAGCTCAGTAGGGAGGGCCATCTCAGGAGATACGCAGTATTTT
13	TRBD1	TRBJ2-1	TRBV20-1	many	CSARRTGGREQFF	TGCAGTGCTAGGCGGACAGGGGGCCGGGAGCAGTTCTTC
14	-	TRBJ1-2	TRBV9	few	CASSGQAFDYGYTF	TGTGCCAGCAGCGGACAGGCGTTTGACTATGGCTACACCTTC
15	-	TRBJ1-5	TRBV4-1	many	CASSQEPGRGQPQHF	TGCGCCAGCAGCCAAGAGCCGGGCCGTGGTCAGCCCCAGCATTTT
16	-	TRBJ2-1	TRBV11-1	few	CASSLGAQRSYNEQFF	TGTGCCAGCAGCTTAGGCGCACAGCGCTCCTACAATGAGCAGTTCTTC
16	-	TRBJ2-7	TRBV3-1	many	CASSQVDGLAVYEQYF	TGTGCCAGCAGCCAAGTTGATGGGCTTGCTGTCTACGAGCAGTACTTC
13	-	TRBJ2-1	TRBV29-1	-	CSLWGLSYNEQFF	TGCAGCTTGTGGGGGCTCTCCTACAATGAGCAGTTCTTC
15	TRBD1	TRBJ1-1	TRBV27	many	CASSFNTGGGTEAFF	TGTGCCAGCAGTTTCAATACAGGGGGGGGCACTGAAGCTTTCTTT